A single TCR beta chain is shown here with its context. Original handling: Quantification of nucleated cells was approximated via reference gene primer amplification. The assay was immunoSEQ multiplex PCR, and TCRdb's table has in-frame clones only and misses some. V, J and clone size reflect that table, while D and trimming were determined from the DNA. This table has more than 200,000 clones, more than 70% appearing once. These data come from a study of blood T cell repertoires in COVID-19. At the level of the study: Both acute and convalescent COVID-19 samples were obtained from the United States, Italy and Spain. Sample material is recorded as cDNA or gDNA derived from T cells, B-cell-depleted T cells, or PBMCs.

Germline loops: CDR1 SEHNR, CDR2 FQNEAQ (reference sequence). The CDR3 loop spans 15 amino acids. With V trimmed by 4 bases and J by 5 bases, 7 bases remained unmatched. The sequence derives from a man aged 40-55 years with active or convalescent COVID-19. V gene TRBV7-9 combines with J gene TRBJ2-4; 8 nucleotides line up with TRBD2. Sequenced: peripheral blood. The CDR3 region has the DNA TGTGCCAGCAGCTCCGCGGGGGGAGGCGAAAACATTCAGTACTTC. Translating gives CASSSAGGGENIQYF.